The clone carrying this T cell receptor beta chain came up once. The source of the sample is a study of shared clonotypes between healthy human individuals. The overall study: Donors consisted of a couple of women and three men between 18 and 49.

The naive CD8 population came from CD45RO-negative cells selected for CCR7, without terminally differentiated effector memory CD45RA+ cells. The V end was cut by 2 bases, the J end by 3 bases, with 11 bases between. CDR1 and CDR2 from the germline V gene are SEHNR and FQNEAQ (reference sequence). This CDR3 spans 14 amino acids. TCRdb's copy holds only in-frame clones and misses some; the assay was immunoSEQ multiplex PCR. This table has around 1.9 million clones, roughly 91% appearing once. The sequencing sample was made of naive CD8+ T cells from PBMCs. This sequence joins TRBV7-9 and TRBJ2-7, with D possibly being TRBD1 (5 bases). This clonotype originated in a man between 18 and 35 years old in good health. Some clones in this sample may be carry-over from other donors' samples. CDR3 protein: CASSLLDKNYEQYF. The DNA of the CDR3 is TGTGCCAGCAGCTTATTGGACAAGAACTACGAGCAGTACTTC.